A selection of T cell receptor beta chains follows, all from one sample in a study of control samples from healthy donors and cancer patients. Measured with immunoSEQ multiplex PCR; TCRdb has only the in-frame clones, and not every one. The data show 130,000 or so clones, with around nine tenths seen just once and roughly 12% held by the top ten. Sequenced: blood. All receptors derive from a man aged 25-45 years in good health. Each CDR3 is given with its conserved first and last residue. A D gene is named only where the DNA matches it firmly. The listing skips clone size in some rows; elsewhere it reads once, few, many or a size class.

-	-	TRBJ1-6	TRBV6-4	TGTGCCAGCAGTGATCAGAATAATTCACCCCTCCACTTT	CASSDQNNSPLHF
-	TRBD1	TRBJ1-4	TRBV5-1	TGCGCCAGCAGCGCGACAGGGGGCACTACTAATGAAAAACTGTTTTTT	CASSATGGTTNEKLFF
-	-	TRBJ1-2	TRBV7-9	TGTGCCAGCAGCTCAGTGACAGGAAACTATGGCTACACCTTC	CASSSVTGNYGYTF
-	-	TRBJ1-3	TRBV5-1	TGCGCCAGCAGCGCCGGGACCGGTGGAAACACCATATATTTT	CASSAGTGGNTIYF
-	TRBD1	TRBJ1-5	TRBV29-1	TGCAGCGCTACTGGAACAGGGGTGGGTTTTGATCAGCCCCAGCATTTT	CSATGTGVGFDQPQHF
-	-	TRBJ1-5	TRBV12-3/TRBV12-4	TGTGCCAGCAGTCCAACTGGTATGCCCCAGCATTTT	CASSPTGMPQHF
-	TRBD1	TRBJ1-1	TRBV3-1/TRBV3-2	TGTGCCAGCAGCCCCCCAGGGGGAACTGAAGCTTTCTTT	CASSPPGGTEAFF
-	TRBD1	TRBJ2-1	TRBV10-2	TGCGCCAGCAGTGAGCAGGGGGCGCAGGAAGGGGATGAGCAGTTCTTC	CASSEQGAQEGDEQFF
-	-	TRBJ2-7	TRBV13	TGTGCCAGCAGCTTAGGCGGGGGACAGAGCTACGAGCAGTACTTC	CASSLGGGQSYEQYF
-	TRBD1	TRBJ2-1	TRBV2	TGTGCCACGCTTAAGGACAGGGGGCTTTATGAGCAGTTCTTC	CATLKDRGLYEQFF
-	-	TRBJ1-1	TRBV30	TGTGCCTGGAGCCTCCGAGGGGACACTGAAGCTTTCTTT	CAWSLRGDTEAFF
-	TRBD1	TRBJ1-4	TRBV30	TGTGCCTGGAGTGGACAGGGGCCTGAAAAACTGTTTTTT	CAWSGQGPEKLFF
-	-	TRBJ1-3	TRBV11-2	TGTGCCAGCAGCTCTCTTGCAGGGTCAACTGGAAACACCATATATTTT	CASSSLAGSTGNTIYF
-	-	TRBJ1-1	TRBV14	TGTGCCAGCAGAGCAGACACCCCCTATCCCTTGAACACTGAAGCTTTCTTT	CASRADTPYPLNTEAFF
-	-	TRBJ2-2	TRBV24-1	TGTGCCACCAGTGATTCCAGGGGGAACACCGGGGAGCTGTTTTTT	CATSDSRGNTGELFF
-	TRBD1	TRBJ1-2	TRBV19	TGTGCCAGCCATATGACAGGGGGCGCAGGCGGCTACACCTTC	CASHMTGGAGGYTF
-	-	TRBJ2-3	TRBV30	TGTGCCTGGAGAAAGAGGGGGGCAGGTAGACCAGATACGCAGTATTTT	CAWRKRGAGRPDTQYF
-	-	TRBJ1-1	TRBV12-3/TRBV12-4	TGTGCCAGTGGGGCAGGGTACTATACTGAAGCTTTCTTT	CASGAGYYTEAFF
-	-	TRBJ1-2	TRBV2	TGTGCCAGCAGTGAGGGGTCCTATGGCTACACCTTC	CASSEGSYGYTF
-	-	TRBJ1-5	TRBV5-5	TGTGCCAGCAGCTTAGGGGACATCCATCAGCCCCAGCATTTT	CASSLGDIHQPQHF
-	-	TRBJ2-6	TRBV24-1	TGTGCCACCAGTGATTTAGCAGGCCTCTCTGGGGCCAACGTCCTGACTTTC	CATSDLAGLSGANVLTF
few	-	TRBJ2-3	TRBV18	TGTGCCAGCTCACCGACCACAGATACGCAGTATTTT	CASSPTTDTQYF
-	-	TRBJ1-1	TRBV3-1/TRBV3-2	TGTGCCAGCAGCCAAGCGACAGGTCGCGGCACTGAAGCTTTCTTT	CASSQATGRGTEAFF
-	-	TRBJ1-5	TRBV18	TGTGCCAGCTCACCGTACGAGGATGAGGGACGGCAGCCCCAGCATTTT	CASSPYEDEGRQPQHF
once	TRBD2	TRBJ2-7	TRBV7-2	TGTGCCAGCAGCTCCTTAGCGGGGGGGCCCTACTACGAGCAGTACTTC	CASSSLAGGPYYEQYF
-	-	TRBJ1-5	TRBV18	TGTGCCAGCTCACTTCAGAATCAGCCCCAGCATTTT	CASSLQNQPQHF
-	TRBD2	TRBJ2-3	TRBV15	TGTGCCACCAGCAGAGCTAGCGGGGGGGCAGATACGCAGTATTTT	CATSRASGGADTQYF
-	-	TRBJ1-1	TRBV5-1	TGCGCCAGCAGCACAGGGTGGGACACTGAAGCTTTCTTT	CASSTGWDTEAFF
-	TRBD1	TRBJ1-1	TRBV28	TGTGCCAGCAAACCAGGGGGCCCATGGGGTGAAGCTTTCTTT	CASKPGGPWGEAFF
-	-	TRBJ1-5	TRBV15	TGTGCCACCAGCCCTGGGTTCGATAGCAATCAGCCCCAGCATTTT	CATSPGFDSNQPQHF
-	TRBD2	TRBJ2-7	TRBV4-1	TGCGCCAGCAGCCTAGAGGGCGGGGGGGCCTACGAGCAGTACTTC	CASSLEGGGAYEQYF
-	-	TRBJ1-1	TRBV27	TGTGCCAGCAGTTTAGTAGCGGGGGCGGGAACTGAAGCTTTCTTT	CASSLVAGAGTEAFF
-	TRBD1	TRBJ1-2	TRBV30	TGTGCCTGGAGTAACCCTTCCACAGGGGGCTATGGCTACACCTTC	CAWSNPSTGGYGYTF
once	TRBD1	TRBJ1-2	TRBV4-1	TGCCCCAGCCGCCACGGGAGGGGGGGACAGGGTGAAGGCTACACCTTC	CPSRHGRGGQGEGYTF
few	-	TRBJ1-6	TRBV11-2	TGTGCCAGCAGCTTAGACTCACCCCTCCACTTT	CASSLDSPLHF
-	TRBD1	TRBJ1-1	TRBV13	TGTGCCAGCAGCTCCGACAGGGAGCCTGATAGAACTGAAGCTTTCTTT	CASSSDREPDRTEAFF
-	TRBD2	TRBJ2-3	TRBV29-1	TGCAGCGTTGAAGATGTGAGCGGGGGCATCTTGGGCACAGATACGCAGTATTTT	CSVEDVSGGILGTDTQYF
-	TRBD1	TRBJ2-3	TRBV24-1	TGTGCCACCAGTGGTCAGGGGGCCTTAGATACGCAGTATTTT	CATSGQGALDTQYF
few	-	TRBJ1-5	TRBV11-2	TGTGCCAGCAGCTTAGACATCTGGCAGCCCCAGCATTTT	CASSLDIWQPQHF
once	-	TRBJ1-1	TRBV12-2	TGTGCAAGTCGCTCACGAATACTAGACCGGGACAGCACTGAAGCTTTCTTT	CASRSRILDRDSTEAFF
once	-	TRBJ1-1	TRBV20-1	TGCAGTGCTAGTCCCGGAGACAGGTTATTGACTGAAGCTTTCTTT	CSASPGDRLLTEAFF
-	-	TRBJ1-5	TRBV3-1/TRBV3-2	TGTGCCAGCAGCCAGTCGTATAGGATTAATCAGCCCCAGCATTTT	CASSQSYRINQPQHF
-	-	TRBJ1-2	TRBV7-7	TGTGCCAGCAGGCCGACAGGCCTCTATGGCTACACCTTC	CASRPTGLYGYTF
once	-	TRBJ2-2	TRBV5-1	TGCGCCAGCAGCTTGGGACCGCTTCAAAACACCGGGGAGCTGTTTTTT	CASSLGPLQNTGELFF
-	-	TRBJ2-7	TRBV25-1	TGTGCCAGCAGTGCATCCCTCACAGGGAAGGCTTCCGAGCAGTACTTC	CASSASLTGKASEQYF